The 15 T cell receptor beta chains below come from one sample, sequenced in a study of cytomegalovirus exposure and HLA in healthy donors. Amplification used 60 Vbeta primers and 13 Jbeta primers. Measured with immunoSEQ multiplex PCR; TCRdb has only the in-frame clones, and not every one. This sample has 150,000 to 170,000 clones; 60% to 85% occur once, and the top ten carry roughly 4%. The sequenced sample was PBMCs. The receptors stem from a woman between 35 and 50 years old in good health and CMV-seronegative.

The chain combines TRBV10-3 with TRBJ1-1; D might be TRBD1 (6 bases). Trimming left V 2 bases short and J 3 bases short, with 13 bases between. The CDR3 extends over 15 amino acids. Germline CDR1 is ENHRY and CDR2 is SYGVKD. CDR3: CAISEVGGQHTEAFF. In nucleotides, the CDR3 is TGTGCCATCAGTGAGGTGGGGGGGCAGCACACTGAAGCTTTCTTT.

In its sample, this clone was seen once. The chain has TRBV11-3 and TRBJ2-1; D may be TRBD2 (6 bases). The CDR3 has 17 amino acids. The V end was cut by 1 base, the J end by 10 bases, with 23 bases between. CDR1 and CDR2 from the germline V gene are SGHNT and YENEEA. CDR3: CASSLVHGGAQSREQFF. The CDR3, as DNA: TGTGCCAGCAGCTTAGTGCACGGGGGAGCTCAATCAAGGGAGCAGTTCTTC.

J is TRBJ2-5 and V is TRBV7-8, with D possibly TRBD1 on 5 matching bases. V was pared by 3 bases and J by 4 bases, with 9 bases between. Germline V CDR1 and CDR2: SGHVS, FQNEAQ. The CDR3 length is 13 residues. DNA of the CDR3: TGTGCCAGCAGCTTTCAGGGAACAGAGACCCAGTACTTC. Translating it yields CASSFQGTETQYF.

This clone showed up just a few times. The chain is built from TRBV10-2 and TRBJ1-5, with 8 bases that match TRBD1. V lost 6 bases to trimming and J lost 7 bases; unmatched junction nucleotides: 8. The CDR3 is made up of 14 amino acids. Germline V CDR1 and CDR2: WSHSY, SAAADI. CDR3: CASSYPGQVQPQHF. CDR3 DNA: TGCGCCAGCAGCTATCCGGGACAGGTACAGCCCCAGCATTTT.

The DNA of the CDR3 is TGTGCCAGCAGTGAAGAGGCAGGGGGCAGAATGAACACTGAAGCTTTCTTT. Translation: CASSEEAGGRMNTEAFF. The gene calls are TRBV2 and TRBJ1-1; TRBD1 aligns across 8 bases. V lost 1 base to trimming and J lost 0 bases; unmatched junction nucleotides: 7. The germline gives CDR1 SNHLY, CDR2 FYNNEI. The CDR3 runs 17 residues.

CDR3: CASSTRMGAGTDTQYF. DNA for the CDR3: TGTGCCAGCAGCACCCGGATGGGGGCAGGAACAGATACGCAGTATTTT. The chain employs TRBV5-4 and TRBJ2-3; maybe TRBD1 (6 bases). Between the trimmed V and J ends, which lost 4 bases and 3 bases, there was a span of 18 bases. Germline assignment: CDR1 SGHNT and CDR2 YYREEE (reference sequence). The CDR3 is made up of 16 amino acids.

This sequence joins TRBV23-1 and TRBJ1-5; the D gene is possibly TRBD1 (5 bases). TRBV23-1 has ORF status, its function being uncertain. V gave up 11 bases and J gave up 6 bases, with 23 bases separating them. The CDR3 is 15 amino acids. CDR3 bases: TGCGCCGAGGAGGGACGGGGCCCTAGCGGTCAGCCCCAGCATTTT. Its translation is CAEEGRGPSGQPQHF.

The chain combines TRBV27 with TRBJ1-5; 9 nucleotides align to TRBD1. Germline assignment: CDR1 MNHEY and CDR2 SMNVEV (reference sequence). With 6 bases clipped from V and 2 bases from J, the junction kept 2 bases outside the gene matches. The CDR3 is 14 amino acids. CDR3 bases: TGTGCCAGCAGCCGGGACAGGGGCAATCAGCCCCAGCATTTT. This codes for CASSRDRGNQPQHF.

The V gene is TRBV6-6, the J gene TRBJ2-1; perhaps TRBD2 as D (7 bases). This CDR3 has 14 residues. Trimming took 6 bases from V and 6 from J, leaving 15 bases between them. CDR1 and CDR2 (germline): MNHNY, SVGAGI (reference sequence). The CDR3 DNA is TGTGCCAGCAGGCCCTTGGGGGGGGCCAATGAGCAGTTCTTC. Residues: CASRPLGGANEQFF.

This clone was detected only once. The gene calls are TRBV5-1 and TRBJ2-2; 8 bases map to TRBD1. V gave up 6 bases and J gave up 1 base; unmatched junction bases: 2. Germline-derived CDR1 and CDR2 are SGHRS and YFSETQ. The CDR3 extends over 14 amino acids. The DNA of the CDR3 is TGCGCCAGCACGGACAGGGTGAACACCGGGGAGCTGTTTTTT. Its protein is CASTDRVNTGELFF.

This clone was counted a few times. This sequence joins TRBV6-1 and TRBJ2-6, with 9 bases matching TRBD1. V shed 4 bases, J shed 2 bases, and the junction held 12 bases outside the gene matches. CDR3 length equals 19 residues. Germline CDR1 reads MNHNS; CDR2 reads SASEGT. CDR3 sequence (DNA): TGTGCCAGCAGTGGTTACCGGGACAGGGATCCCCCTGGGGCCAACGTCCTGACTTTC. Translation gives CASSGYRDRDPPGANVLTF.

The rearrangement joins TRBV7-9 to TRBJ2-5; tentative D call: TRBD2 (6 bases). The CDR3 has 15 amino acids. The germline V and J ends were trimmed by 3 bases and 5 bases, with 16 bases remaining between them. Per the germline V gene, CDR1 is SEHNR and CDR2 is FQNEAQ (reference sequence). The CDR3 DNA reads as TGTGCCAGCAGCTTGACGTCGGGACTCCAGGAGACCCAGTACTTC. Protein product: CASSLTSGLQETQYF.

The CDR3 DNA reads TGTGCCAGCAGTGCCAACAGGGAGAGCAATCAGCCCCAGCATTTT. Amino acids: CASSANRESNQPQHF. This chain links TRBV6-6 with TRBJ1-5; a weak D match, TRBD1 (6 bases). The CDR3 is made up of 15 amino acids. The V end was cut by 5 bases, the J end by 1 base, with 12 bases between. Per germline, CDR1 MNHNY and CDR2 SVGAGI (reference sequence).

The rearrangement links TRBV28 to TRBJ2-5, with 9 bases matching TRBD1. The germline V gene has CDR1 MDHEN and CDR2 SYDVKM. The CDR3 totals 17 residues. The junction had 16 bases not matched to a gene; V was cut back by 6 bases and J by 5 bases. This CDR3 reads CASSRSRDRVSSETQYF. CDR3 nucleotides: TGTGCCAGCAGCCGATCCCGGGACAGGGTGTCAAGCGAGACCCAGTACTTC.

V is TRBV2 and J is TRBJ1-1; D remains ambiguous. This CDR3 comprises 14 residues. V lost 3 bases to trimming and J lost 6 bases, with 14 bases between them. Germline V lookup: CDR1 SNHLY, CDR2 FYNNEI. The CDR3 DNA is TGTGCCAGCAGTGAGGTATCGGGGAAGGCTGAAGCTTTCTTT. Translated: CASSEVSGKAEAFF. The whole variable domain, filled in from reference TRBV2 and TRBJ1-1, reads EPEVTQTPSHQVTQMGQEVILRCVPISNHLYFYWYRQILGQKVEFLVSFYNNEISEKSEIFDDQFSVERPDGSNFTLKIRSTKLEDSAMYFCASSEVSGKAEAFFGQGTRLTVV.